A selection of T cell receptor beta chains follows, all from one sample in a study of human T cells and chemical hapten exposure. MiXCR, applied by TCRdb to the RACE reads, yields one record per CDR3 protein. Of 250,000 to 300,000 distinct CDR3 sequences listed, 7.7% are singletons. This material consisted of whole blood, taken in connection with sensitization to the hapten diphenylcyclopropenone (DPC). The receptors stem from a man between 18 and 35 years old with alopecia areata. Some clones in this sample may be carry-over from other donors' samples. CDR3s leave out the opening cysteine and the closing phenylalanine or tryptophan. The D gene is left open where the match is weak.

cdr3_aa v_call d_call
SADLAGIPQGNIQY TRBV20-1 TRBD2
ASSLDPPSGGNEQF TRBV7-7 TRBD2
ATSRTTSDTNNEQF TRBV15 -
ASSLGQTTNYGYT TRBV5-1 -
ACSSQRGPTYEQY TRBV11-2 TRBD2
ASSVNRGRTGELF TRBV25-1 TRBD1
ASSYRDSLNEQF TRBV5-5 TRBD1
SARDASGGQIYEQY TRBV20-1 TRBD2
ASSFGRRLSYGYT TRBV12-3/TRBV12-4 -
ASSLVPAGVYNEQF TRBV7-3 TRBD2
SGQRYWKNSYEQY TRBV20-1 -
ASSYPTGAMNTEAF TRBV6-2/TRBV6-3 -
ASSLQAAYSPLH TRBV27 -
ASSIGPLSRYGYT TRBV6-5 -
ASSPNYLTNTIY TRBV7-9 -
ASSYDSWPDTQY TRBV6-5 -
ASRVMDRGSYEQY TRBV12-3/TRBV12-4 TRBD1
SAGDRRMMNTEAF TRBV20-1 -
ASSFDSEHTQY TRBV13 -
SVERTGGSSHYGYT TRBV29-1 TRBD1
ASTKRLAGTSFHNEQF TRBV5-1 TRBD2
ATSGTAIGYT TRBV24-1 -
ATRDSWNQPQH TRBV28 TRBD1
ASSPRKGVLVPGELF TRBV7-6 -
ASSSPLPNRIYNEQF TRBV13 -
SAHTTGLTDTQY TRBV20-1 -
SVAVDYRRGEQY TRBV29-1 -
ASGIEQF TRBV3-1 -
ASRQGAETQY TRBV6-2/TRBV6-3 TRBD1
SARGYSISNQPQH TRBV20-1 -
ASSLITGGSMLSGANVLT TRBV27 TRBD1
ASSLLNDEQF TRBV7-9 -